This entry features one TCR beta chain sequence. The specificity of this receptor is unknown. One base away there is no much larger clone; base qualities are not given. This sample is part of a study of blood T cell repertoires in COVID-19 (dated by TCRdb to 2020 to 2021). Concerning the study at large: Collaborator samples came from the United States, Italy and Spain and covered acute and convalescent phases of COVID-19. The material from the prospective study consisted of cDNA or gDNA derived from T cells, B-cell-depleted T cells, or PBMCs. The dataset comprised deeply sampled blood TCRbeta repertoires from subjects exposed to, actively infected with, or recovered from COVID-19. Where available, HLA class I and class II types were obtained from metadata supplied by the sample provider rather than from assay-based typing. The repertoires were released in a freely available public database meant as a resource for research on the immune response to SARS-CoV-2. Samples came from the ongoing ImmuneRACE study (first 160 participants) plus 1,254 subjects from 6 global collaborators. A de-identified subject ID, COVID-19 status, age in years and sex were almost always included in the sample metadata. What the study reported, not specific to this receptor: How much clinical and demographic metadata was included differed by source and by participant, and the metadata was provided uncurated.

TCRbeta CDR3 regions were amplified from genomic DNA using the immunoSEQ Assay, a bias-controlled multiplex PCR. Under the source paper's analysis protocol: The number of nucleated cells in each sample was estimated by amplification of reference gene primers within the assay. To quantify the absolute abundance of each unique TCRbeta CDR3 rearrangement, sequence reads were collapsed and filtered. Productive Simpson clonality was computed per sample as the square root of Simpson's diversity index over productive rearrangements. TCRdb re-hosts the immuneACCESS table, in-frame sequences only. Its copies lack some clones; in the studies checked, an unresolved V gene accounts for under half of them, and the cause for the rest is not known. The DNA gave D and trimming, while V, J and clone size come from that table. The sample yields some 90,000 clones; 80% were counted once. The ten largest clones represent around 20% of the sample.

The CDR1 and CDR2 encoded by the germline V gene (reference sequence) are LNHDA and SQIVND. V is shortened by 4 bases, J by 0 bases, and the region joining them spans 13 bases. There are 17 amino acids in the CDR3, from cysteine to phenylalanine inclusive. This entry keeps only the CDR3 DNA: 51 bases, framed from base 1. Each collaborating institution followed its own protocols to collect whole blood in K2EDTA tubes. Collaborator samples were shipped for TCRbeta analysis as frozen whole blood, isolated PBMCs, or DNA extracted from either sample type. The chain is assembled from TRBV19 and TRBJ2-6; perhaps TRBD2 is the D gene, with 6 bases matching. The sequencing input was peripheral blood. The TCR comes from a human donor in a cohort sampled during active COVID-19. The nucleotide sequence is given as TGTGCCAGTAGTACCTCAACGGGGGTCTCTGGGGCCAACGTCCTGACTTTC. This yields the protein CASSTSTGVSGANVLTF.